Below are 20 T cell receptor beta chains sequenced from a single sample in a study of T cell repertoires in cytomegalovirus infection. TCRdb re-called the reads through MiXCR, storing one row per CDR3 protein. The table lists approximately 74,000 distinct CDR3 sequences, about 40% of them singletons. For these receptors, no antigen is known. Sequencing was performed on CD8+ T cells from cultured PBMCs, taken from culture after CMV antigen stimulation. These receptors came from a human donor in good health (CMV status not recorded). Some clones in this sample may be carry-over from other donors' samples.

The chain carries TRBV4-2 and TRBJ1-4; possibly TRBD1 for D (6 bases). The CDR3 runs 17 residues. With 2 bases removed from V and 8 bases from J, the gap between germline ends came to 21 bases. The germline gives CDR1 LGHNA, CDR2 YNFKEQ. CDR3 loop: CASSQLHSGGGYEKLFF. The DNA of the CDR3 is TGTGCCAGCAGCCAACTACACTCGGGGGGCGGCTACGAAAAACTGTTTTTT.

The V gene is TRBV7-2, the J gene TRBJ2-2; D gene unclear. V gave up 1 base and J gave up 5 bases, with 8 bases separating them. This CDR3 comprises 14 residues. Germline CDR1 is SGHTA and CDR2 is FQGNSA. The CDR3 protein is CASSLDQSTGELFF. As DNA, the CDR3 is TGTGCCAGCAGCTTAGATCAGTCGACCGGGGAGCTGTTTTTT.

This clonotype has only one observation. The chain has TRBV7-6 and TRBJ2-1; 7 bases agree with TRBD2. The CDR3 consists of 13 residues. V trimming: 8 bases; J trimming: 7 bases; junction bases outside the gene matches: 8. Germline assignment: CDR1 SGHVS and CDR2 FNYEAQ. This chain's CDR3 is CASCAAGVNEQFF. CDR3 DNA: TGTGCCAGCTGCGCCGCGGGGGTTAATGAGCAGTTCTTC. Based on the CDR3 plus reference TRBV7-6 and TRBJ2-1, the full variable domain is GAGVSQSPRYKVTKRGQDVALRCDPISGHVSLYWYRQALGQGPEFLTYFNYEAQQDKSGLPNDRFSAERPEGSISTLTIQRTEQRDSAMYRCASCAAGVNEQFFGPGTRLTVL.

V gene TRBV18 combines with J gene TRBJ2-1; D is unresolved. V was trimmed by 3 bases and J by 6 bases, leaving 9 bases between them. Germline V gene data show CDR1 as KGHSH and CDR2 as LQKENI. The CDR3 contains 13 residues. DNA of the CDR3: TGTGCCAGCTCACCTGATTTCGTCAATGAGCAGTTCTTC. Protein product: CASSPDFVNEQFF.

This clonotype occurred many times. This chain joins TRBV6-1 and TRBJ2-7; perhaps TRBD1 as D (6 bases). Germline CDR1 and CDR2: MNHNS and SASEGT. V dropped 5 bases and J dropped 3 bases, with 20 bases sitting between them. The CDR3 totals 16 residues. CDR3 residues: CASSPWDNRPVYEQYF. The CDR3 nucleotides read TGTGCCAGCAGTCCATGGGACAATAGGCCGGTCTACGAGCAGTACTTC.

This sequence joins TRBV20-1 and TRBJ2-2, with D possibly TRBD2 on 5 matching bases. CDR1 DFQATT and CDR2 SNEGSKA come from the germline V gene (reference sequence). Trimming shortened V by 0 bases and J by 7 bases, and 18 bases separated the two germline ends. The CDR3 covers 16 residues. The CDR3 nucleotides read TGCAGTGCTAGAGATGGGCGTCGGGTGGGAGTCGGGGAGCTGTTTTTT. It is translated as CSARDGRRVGVGELFF.

Only a few counts were recorded for this clonotype. This chain uses TRBV12-3 or TRBV12-4 with TRBJ2-6; D is ambiguous. V lost 2 bases and J lost 2, with 19 bases in between. The CDR3 is 19 residues long. The CDR3 DNA is TGTGCCAGCAGTTTACTGGCAGCCTGGGCCCTCCCTGGGGCCAACGTCCTGACTTTC. The encoded protein is CASSLLAAWALPGANVLTF.

This clonotype was detected only once. The gene calls are TRBV6-1 and TRBJ2-7; D possibly corresponds to TRBD1 (6 bases). CDR1 MNHNS and CDR2 SASEGT come from the germline V gene. CDR3 length: 15 residues. Trimming removed 7 bases at V and 0 bases at J, with 16 bases between. The CDR3 reads CASTDGTPNSYEQYF. CDR3 in DNA: TGTGCCAGCACCGACGGGACACCAAACTCCTACGAGCAGTACTTC.

This clonotype was seen ten or more times. The chain links TRBV7-9 to TRBJ2-7, with a weak D call TRBD2 (5 bases). Looked up from germline, CDR1 is SEHNR and CDR2 is FQNEAQ (reference sequence). The CDR3 contains 16 residues. The V end was cut by 1 base, the J end by 2 bases, with 15 bases between. CDR3 region: CASSLDAGFAPYEQYF. As DNA, the CDR3 is TGTGCCAGCAGCTTAGACGCGGGCTTCGCTCCCTACGAGCAGTACTTC.

The V and J genes are TRBV5-1 and TRBJ2-3, with 7 nucleotides matching TRBD1. The CDR3 extends over 16 amino acids. V lost 0 bases, J lost 0 bases, and 4 bases stayed unmatched. From germline, CDR1 is SGHRS and CDR2 YFSETQ. CDR3 region: CASSLEGGWSTDTQYF. CDR3 bases: TGCGCCAGCAGCTTGGAAGGGGGCTGGAGCACAGATACGCAGTATTTT.

This chain connects TRBV9 to TRBJ1-5; TRBD1 is a possible D gene (6 bases). Germline lookup yields CDR1 SGDLS and CDR2 YYNGEE. The V end was cut by 0 bases, the J end by 6 bases, with 13 bases between. This CDR3 is built from 15 residues. The CDR3 nucleotides read TGTGCCAGCAGCGTAGACGGTGGGGGCTCTCAGCCCCAGCATTTT. Protein sequence: CASSVDGGGSQPQHF.

The rearrangement uses TRBV7-6 and TRBJ2-1, with TRBD2 as a possible D gene (5 bases). V lost 1 base and J 2 bases, leaving 15 bases between the germline ends. Germline lookup yields CDR1 SGHVS and CDR2 FNYEAQ. The CDR3 length is 17 residues. Here the CDR3 reads CASSLVPRENTYNEQFF. CDR3 coding DNA: TGTGCCAGCAGCTTAGTCCCTCGGGAAAATACCTACAATGAGCAGTTCTTC. The complete variable domain, with remaining parts taken from reference TRBV7-6 and TRBJ2-1, reads GAGVSQSPRYKVTKRGQDVALRCDPISGHVSLYWYRQALGQGPEFLTYFNYEAQQDKSGLPNDRFSAERPEGSISTLTIQRTEQRDSAMYRCASSLVPRENTYNEQFFGPGTRLTVL.

This clonotype turned up a few times. The CDR3 loop reads CASSTWGFPYGYTF. In nucleotides, the CDR3 is TGTGCCAGCAGTACATGGGGGTTTCCTTATGGCTACACCTTC. The rearrangement uses TRBV6-1 and TRBJ1-2; tentative D call: TRBD1 (5 bases). Trimming shortened V by 5 bases and J by 5 bases, and 15 bases separated the two germline ends. CDR3 length: 14 residues. CDR1 and CDR2 from the germline V gene are MNHNS and SASEGT.

The CDR3 bases are TGTGCCAGCAGTTACCTGGCGTACAATGAGCAGTTCTTC. As protein: CASSYLAYNEQFF. The chain joins TRBV6-2 or TRBV6-3 to TRBJ2-1; D is unclear. The CDR3 is 13 amino acids. CDR1 MNHEY and CDR2 SVGEGT come from the germline V gene. The germline V and J ends were trimmed by 2 bases and 4 bases, with 6 bases remaining between them.

The chain links TRBV27 to TRBJ2-7, with D unclear. Trimming stripped 6 bases from V and 6 bases from J, with 18 bases between. CDR1 and CDR2 (germline): MNHEY, SMNVEV (reference sequence). The CDR3 spans 14 residues. CDR3 loop: CASRIIPSSGEQYF. DNA of the CDR3: TGTGCCAGCAGGATCATACCGAGCTCTGGCGAGCAGTACTTC.

In this sample, this clonotype turned up many times. The J gene is TRBJ2-4, the V gene TRBV7-2, with 7 bases that match TRBD1. This CDR3 has 15 residues. V shed 3 bases and J 4 bases; nucleotides not matched to a gene: 6. Germline V gives CDR1 SGHTA, CDR2 FQGNSA. The CDR3 protein is CASSLTGTAKNIQYF. The CDR3, as DNA: TGTGCCAGCAGCTTGACCGGGACAGCTAAAAACATTCAGTACTTC.

The chain links TRBV20-1 to TRBJ2-1; D uncertain. This CDR3 is 14 amino acids long. The V end lost 4 bases, the J end lost 0 bases, and 10 bases lay between the germline ends. Looked up from germline, CDR1 is DFQATT and CDR2 is SNEGSKA (reference sequence). CDR3 nucleotides: TGCAGTGCTATCCAGGAGCGCTCCTACAATGAGCAGTTCTTC. Translating it yields CSAIQERSYNEQFF.

This chain links TRBV4-2 with TRBJ2-7; D remains unclear. The CDR3 contains 15 residues. Germline V gene sequence: CDR1 LGHNA, CDR2 YNFKEQ. Trimming removed 0 bases at V and 0 bases at J, with 9 bases between. CDR3 nucleotide sequence: TGTGCCAGCAGCCAAGATCAGCAAAGCTCCTACGAGCAGTACTTC. Its protein is CASSQDQQSSYEQYF.

This clonotype was found a few times. The chain links TRBV4-1 to TRBJ2-7; a possible D gene is TRBD2 (6 bases). The ends were cut back, 4 bases at V and 4 bases at J, with 14 bases in the middle. This CDR3 has 14 residues. CDR1 is MGHRA and CDR2 is YSYEKL in the germline V gene. The CDR3 here is CASSLLEGKYEQYF. CDR3 bases: TGCGCCAGCAGCCTCCTGGAGGGGAAGTACGAGCAGTACTTC.

J is TRBJ1-1 and V is TRBV5-4; D is possibly TRBD1 (6 bases). The CDR3 loop spans 13 amino acids. V was clipped by 4 bases and J by 5 bases, with 12 bases between them. Per the germline V gene, CDR1 is SGHNT and CDR2 is YYREEE (reference sequence). This chain's CDR3 is CASSPGDGTEAFF. For the CDR3, the DNA is TGTGCCAGCAGCCCAGGGGACGGGACTGAAGCTTTCTTT.